Each of the 24 T cell receptor beta chains below was sequenced from the same sample in a study of cytomegalovirus exposure and HLA in healthy donors. Here immunoSEQ multiplex PCR was the method, and the copy in TCRdb shows in-frame clones only, minus some. The sample lists more than 95,000 clones; 75% to 90% were seen once. The sequencing input was PBMCs. Receptors originate from a man between 18 and 35 years old in good health and CMV-seropositive.

V is TRBV19 and J is TRBJ2-7; 7 positions agree with TRBD2. The CDR3 contains 17 residues. CDR1 LNHDA and CDR2 SQIVND come from the germline V gene (reference sequence). Trimming took 4 bases from V and 2 from J; bases not matched to a gene: 14. Here the CDR3 reads CASSTLGGVLGTYEQYF. The CDR3, as DNA: TGTGCCAGTAGTACCCTGGGAGGGGTTCTGGGGACCTACGAGCAGTACTTC.

The V call is TRBV6-5, the J call TRBJ2-3; TRBD1 aligns across 9 bases. Trimming removed 2 bases from V and 4 bases from J; junction bases left unmatched: 7. Germline lookup yields CDR1 MNHEY and CDR2 SVGAGI. The CDR3 runs to 16 residues. The CDR3 sequence: CASSYQTGGVADTQYF. DNA of the CDR3: TGTGCCAGCAGTTACCAAACAGGGGGCGTCGCAGATACGCAGTATTTT.

V is TRBV12-5 and J is TRBJ2-3, with D maybe TRBD1 (6 bases). The CDR3 totals 11 residues. Germline CDR1 and CDR2: LGHNT and FRNRAP. Trimming took 7 bases from V and 5 from J, leaving 7 bases between them. The CDR3 protein is CASARGDTQYF. As DNA, the CDR3 is TGTGCTAGTGCCAGGGGAGATACGCAGTATTTT.

The rearrangement joins TRBV5-6 to TRBJ1-1; D call uncertain. V was pared by 4 bases and J by 8 bases, with 21 bases between. In germline, CDR1 is SGHDT, CDR2 YYEEEE. The length of the CDR3 is 15 residues. The CDR3 coding sequence is TGTGCCAGCAGCCTTCAAACAACAGTTTTTCGGGAAGCTTTCTTT. It encodes CASSLQTTVFREAFF.

As for this clone: Germline and junction disagree at one end, which may indicate a read error. The chain joins TRBV7-9 to TRBJ1-1; no firm D call. This CDR3 spans 12 amino acids. CDR1 is SEHNR and CDR2 is FQNEAQ in the germline V gene (reference sequence). This CDR3 is CASTLELTEAFF. Written as DNA, the CDR3 is TGTGCCAGCACCTTAGAGCTCACTGAAGCTTTCTTT.

The V and J genes are TRBV2 and TRBJ2-3; 10 bases match TRBD2. The V segment lost 7 bases and the J segment 4 bases; nucleotides outside the gene matches: 5. Germline-derived CDR1 and CDR2 are SNHLY and FYNNEI. The CDR3 sequence is 14 residues long. The CDR3 spells CASTGLALADTQYF. For the CDR3, the DNA is TGTGCCAGCACGGGACTAGCGTTGGCAGATACGCAGTATTTT. The full variable domain, in which reference TRBV2 and TRBJ2-3 provide the parts outside the CDR3, is EPEVTQTPSHQVTQMGQEVILRCVPISNHLYFYWYRQILGQKVEFLVSFYNNEISEKSEIFDDQFSVERPDGSNFTLKIRSTKLEDSAMYFCASTGLALADTQYFGPGTRLTVL.

This chain uses TRBV7-8 with TRBJ1-1; D not certain. Between the trimmed V and J ends, which lost 5 bases and 4 bases, there was a span of 17 bases. Germline V gene data show CDR1 as SGHVS and CDR2 as FQNEAQ. This CDR3 is built from 15 residues. This chain's CDR3 is CASSPLPGALTEAFF. CDR3 in DNA: TGTGCCAGCAGCCCCCTTCCGGGAGCACTCACTGAAGCTTTCTTT.

The chain recombines TRBV7-8 with TRBJ2-7, with 7 nucleotides matching TRBD1. V dropped 2 bases and J dropped 2; count of bases not matched to a gene: 9. CDR1 is SGHVS and CDR2 is FQNEAQ in the germline V gene. The CDR3 is 16 amino acids. In nucleotides, the CDR3 is TGTGCCAGCAGCTTAATTCAGGGACAGATGGCCTACGAGCAGTACTTC. As protein: CASSLIQGQMAYEQYF.

This chain links TRBV5-1 with TRBJ2-1, with a possible D match to TRBD2 (7 bases). Germline V gene lookup returns CDR1 SGHRS and CDR2 YFSETQ. The CDR3 length is 15 residues. V was clipped by 0 bases and J by 4 bases, with 11 bases between them. The CDR3: CASSLEGGAYNEQFF. In DNA, the CDR3 is TGCGCCAGCAGCTTGGAAGGGGGGGCATACAATGAGCAGTTCTTC.

This chain links TRBV4-2 with TRBJ2-2, with TRBD1 matching over 7 bases. The germline CDR1 and CDR2 sequences are LGHNA and YNFKEQ. With V trimmed by 1 base and J by 1 base, 0 bases remained unmatched. The length of the CDR3 is 15 residues. The CDR3 protein is CASSQGTGNTGELFF. The CDR3 nucleotides read TGTGCCAGCAGCCAAGGGACAGGGAACACCGGGGAGCTGTTTTTT.

The rearrangement uses TRBV4-1 and TRBJ2-7; D may be TRBD2 (6 bases). CDR1 and CDR2 (germline): MGHRA, YSYEKL. The CDR3 is made up of 14 amino acids. Deletions cut 4 bases from V and 3 bases from J, with 13 bases between. CDR3 sequence reads: CASSPRGADYEQYF. The CDR3 region has the DNA TGCGCCAGCAGCCCCCGCGGGGCAGACTACGAGCAGTACTTC.

The rearrangement uses TRBV5-4 and TRBJ2-5; D is possibly TRBD1 (6 bases). CDR1 is SGHNT and CDR2 is YYREEE in the germline V gene (reference sequence). Deletions cut 4 bases from V and 3 bases from J, with 10 bases between. The CDR3 sequence is 13 residues long. CDR3 loop: CASSITGKETQYF. The CDR3 region has the DNA TGTGCCAGCAGCATTACAGGGAAAGAGACCCAGTACTTC.

This chain connects TRBV27 to TRBJ2-3; 10 nucleotides match TRBD1. CDR3 size: 14 residues. V shed 8 bases, J shed 6 bases, and the junction held 8 bases outside the gene matches. The germline V gene encodes CDR1 MNHEY and CDR2 SMNVEV (reference sequence). CDR3 nucleotide sequence: TGTGCCAGCGGGAGGGACAGGGGCGCCGATACGCAGTATTTT. This sequence encodes CASGRDRGADTQYF.

The sample holds a few counts of this clone. The chain employs TRBV19 and TRBJ2-2; 7 bases match TRBD1. V was clipped by 5 bases and J by 7 bases; unmatched bases: 7. The germline gives CDR1 LNHDA, CDR2 SQIVND (reference sequence). CDR3 length: 14 amino acids. CDR3 sequence: CASSDEGAGGELFF. The CDR3 bases are TGTGCCAGTAGTGATGAGGGGGCGGGCGGGGAGCTGTTTTTT.

This clone appeared once. This chain connects TRBV27 to TRBJ2-2, with 11 bases that match TRBD2. The J segment lost 3 bases and the V segment lost 2 bases, leaving 8 bases of the junction unmatched. Germline V CDR1 and CDR2: MNHEY, SMNVEV (reference sequence). CDR3 length: 18 residues. The CDR3 sequence: CASSLKSSGGRYTGELFF. CDR3 sequence (DNA): TGTGCCAGCAGTTTAAAGTCTAGCGGGGGGAGGTACACCGGGGAGCTGTTTTTT.

The chain is built from TRBV30 and TRBJ1-2, with a weak D call TRBD1 (6 bases). CDR3 length equals 16 residues. Germline values: CDR1 GTSNPN, CDR2 SVGIG (reference sequence). The germline V and J ends were trimmed by 4 bases and 4 bases, with 22 bases remaining between them. The DNA of the CDR3 is TGTGCCTGGAACTCACCACGGGGGGCGCGGTTCTATGGCTACACCTTC. Protein sequence: CAWNSPRGARFYGYTF. Based on the CDR3 plus reference TRBV30 and TRBJ1-2, the full variable domain is SQTIHQWPATLVQPVGSPLSLECTVEGTSNPNLYWYRQAAGRGLQLLFYSVGIGQISSEVPQNLSASRPQDRQFILSSKKLLLSDSGFYLCAWNSPRGARFYGYTFGSGTRLTVV.

The chain carries TRBV7-2 and TRBJ2-7, with 8 bases lining up with TRBD2. Per germline, CDR1 SGHTA and CDR2 FQGNSA. The junction had 5 bases not matched to a gene; V was cut back by 1 base and J by 3 bases. This CDR3 is 15 amino acids long. CDR3 nucleotide sequence: TGTGCCAGCAGCTTAGATAGCGGGACTGGCTACGAGCAGTACTTC. It specifies CASSLDSGTGYEQYF.

The chain couples TRBV18 to TRBJ2-1; D call uncertain. CDR3 length: 16 amino acids. Trimming shortened V by 3 bases and J by 0 bases, and 12 bases separated the two germline ends. In germline, CDR1 is KGHSH, CDR2 LQKENI. CDR3 coding DNA: TGTGCCAGCTCACCCGATATGTTGAGCTCCTACAATGAGCAGTTCTTC. It specifies CASSPDMLSSYNEQFF.

This chain connects TRBV10-2 to TRBJ1-6; 10 nucleotides line up with TRBD1. There are 14 residues in the CDR3. Trimming at V came to 10 bases and at J to 10 bases, leaving 10 bases not matched to a gene. Germline CDR1 reads WSHSY; CDR2 reads SAAADI. The CDR3 DNA sequence: TGCGCCACCCGGGGGGACAGGGGAGTGTCACCCCTCCACTTT. As protein: CATRGDRGVSPLHF.

The chain joins TRBV29-1 to TRBJ2-3; TRBD1 agrees at 8 bases. Germline lookup yields CDR1 SQVTM and CDR2 ANQGSEA. The CDR3 sequence is 12 residues long. Trimming removed 5 bases from V and 6 bases from J; junction bases left unmatched: 4. Here the CDR3 DNA reads TGCAGCGTTTCGGACAGGGCTGATACGCAGTATTTT. The encoded protein is CSVSDRADTQYF.

This clone came up once. The rearrangement links TRBV7-9 to TRBJ2-2; D gene ambiguous. Germline CDR1 SEHNR, CDR2 FQNEAQ (reference sequence). The V and J ends lost 7 bases and 7 bases respectively, with 10 bases between them. The CDR3 contains 12 residues. CDR3 bases: TGTGCCAGCAACCTCAGTGGCGGGGAGCTGTTTTTT. As protein: CASNLSGGELFF.

The chain combines TRBV5-1 with TRBJ1-2; D is unresolved. Trimming removed 4 bases at V and 7 bases at J, with 17 bases between. The CDR3 consists of 14 residues. Looked up from germline, CDR1 is SGHRS and CDR2 is YFSETQ. CDR3 in amino acids: CASSEEATFGGYTF. The DNA for the CDR3 is TGCGCCAGCAGCGAGGAGGCGACGTTTGGTGGCTACACCTTC.

This chain joins TRBV19 and TRBJ1-1; unclear D gene. Per germline, CDR1 LNHDA and CDR2 SQIVND (reference sequence). Trimming pared 7 bases from V and 5 bases from J, leaving 14 bases between. This CDR3 comprises 13 residues. CDR3 sequence: CASTDGVRTEAFF. CDR3 bases: TGTGCCAGTACCGACGGGGTTAGAACTGAAGCTTTCTTT.

The V and J genes are TRBV5-1 and TRBJ2-7; TRBD1 aligns across 10 bases. In germline, CDR1 is SGHRS, CDR2 YFSETQ. The CDR3 spans 14 residues. V gave up 4 bases and J gave up 3 bases; unmatched junction bases: 4. The CDR3 here is CASSAGQGVYEQYF. The DNA of the CDR3 is TGCGCCAGCAGCGCAGGACAGGGGGTCTACGAGCAGTACTTC. The full variable domain, in which reference TRBV5-1 and TRBJ2-7 provide the parts outside the CDR3, is KAGVTQTPRYLIKTRGQQVTLSCSPISGHRSVSWYQQTPGQGLQFLFEYFSETQRNKGNFPGRFSGRQFSNSRSEMNVSTLELGDSALYLCASSAGQGVYEQYFGPGTRLTVT.